This is a list of T cell receptor beta chains from one sample in a study of cytomegalovirus exposure and HLA in healthy donors. Profiling relied on immunoSEQ multiplex PCR, and the TCRdb table lists in-frame clones only, not all of them. The sample includes around 120,000 clones, roughly four fifths of them seen just once. Sequenced sample: PBMCs. These TCRs come from a man between 18 and 35 years old in good health and CMV-seronegative. Both conserved end residues are part of each CDR3. The order of the fields is D gene, V gene, J gene, CDR3 protein. The D gene is left open where the match is weak.

TRBD1,TRBV5-4,TRBJ1-2,CASRTGTDYGYTF
NA,TRBV7-9,TRBJ1-3,CASSLASGGVYSGNTIYF
TRBD1,TRBV7-9,TRBJ1-4,CASSSGTGGGEKLFF
NA,TRBV7-9,TRBJ1-6,CSSSPGNSPLHF
TRBD1,TRBV5-1,TRBJ2-2,CASSSGQGNTGELFF
NA,TRBV5-4,TRBJ1-1,CASSLRGNEAFF
NA,TRBV25-1,TRBJ1-6,CASSAGGRSPLHF
TRBD1,TRBV25-1,TRBJ2-5,CASSGRDRAGQETQYF
NA,TRBV11-3,TRBJ2-3,CASSFRGDTQYF
NA,TRBV5-6,TRBJ1-1,CASTPVGGTEAFF